Reported below is one T cell receptor beta chain. Its antigen is not known. This sample is drawn from a study of shared clonotypes between healthy human individuals. Study overall: The plates for each donor numbered three CD4 naive, three CD4 memory, two CD8 naive and one CD8 memory. Study results and limitations: Researchers sampled blood only, noting tissue repertoires likely differ.

Donors were healthy HIV-negative adults without recently reported acute infections or vaccinations. Repertoires were generated with immunoSEQ multiplex PCR, while TCRdb's copy carries only in-frame clones and drops some. The data hold roughly 2 million clones, with 90% to 97% observed a single time. The CDR3 runs to 13 residues. CDR1 is SNHLY and CDR2 is FYNNEI in the germline V gene. Trimming cost V 6 bases and J 6 bases, with 14 bases left between them. The receptor comes from a man between 18 and 29 years old in good health. The chain joins TRBV2 to TRBJ1-2, with D perhaps TRBD1 (5 bases). Sequencing used naive CD4+ T cells sorted from blood. Subset described: CD45RA+ positively selected. The CDR3 is CASRVQGANGYTF. CDR3 sequence (DNA): TGTGCCAGCAGGGTTCAGGGCGCAAATGGCTACACCTTC.